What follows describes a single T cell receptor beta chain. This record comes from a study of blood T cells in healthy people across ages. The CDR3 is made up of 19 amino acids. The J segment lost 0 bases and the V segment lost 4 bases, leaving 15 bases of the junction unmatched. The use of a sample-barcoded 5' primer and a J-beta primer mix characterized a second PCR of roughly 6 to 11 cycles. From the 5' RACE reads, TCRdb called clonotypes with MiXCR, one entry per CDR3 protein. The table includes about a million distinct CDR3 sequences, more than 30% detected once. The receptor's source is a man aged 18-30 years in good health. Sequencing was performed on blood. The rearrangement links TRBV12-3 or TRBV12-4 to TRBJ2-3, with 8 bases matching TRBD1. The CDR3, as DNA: TGTGCCAGCAGTTCGGTCAGGGGGCTAATGTCCACTAGCACAGATACGCAGTATTTT. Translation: CASSSVRGLMSTSTDTQYF.